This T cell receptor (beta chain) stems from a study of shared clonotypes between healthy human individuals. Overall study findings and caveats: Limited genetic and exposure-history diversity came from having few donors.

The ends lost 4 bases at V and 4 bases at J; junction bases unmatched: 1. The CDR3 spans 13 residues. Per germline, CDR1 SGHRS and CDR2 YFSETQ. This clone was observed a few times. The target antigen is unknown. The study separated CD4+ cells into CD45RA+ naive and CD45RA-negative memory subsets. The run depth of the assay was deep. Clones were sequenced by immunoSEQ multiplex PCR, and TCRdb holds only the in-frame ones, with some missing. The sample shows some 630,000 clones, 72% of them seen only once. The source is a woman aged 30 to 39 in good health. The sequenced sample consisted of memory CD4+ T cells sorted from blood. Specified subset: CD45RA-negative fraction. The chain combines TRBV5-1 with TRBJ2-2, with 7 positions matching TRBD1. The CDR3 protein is CASSRQGTGELFF. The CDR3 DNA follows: TGCGCCAGCAGCCGACAGGGCACCGGGGAGCTGTTTTTT.